The clone carrying this TCR beta chain was seen many times. TCRdb re-derived calls from the RT-PCR reads in MiXCR, one entry per CDR3 protein. Of more than 850,000 distinct CDR3 sequences listed, approximately 18% are singletons. The V gene's germline CDR1 is DFQATT and CDR2 SNEGSKA (reference sequence). Trimming shortened V by 6 bases and J by 0 bases, and 12 bases separated the two germline ends. This CDR3 is 14 amino acids long. The data belong to a study of patients and donors after allogeneic stem cell transplantation. Source material: blood, either unsorted or a sorted T cell fraction (not recorded which). The gene calls are TRBV20-1 and TRBJ1-3, with a possible D match to TRBD1 (5 bases). The sequence derives from a human donor who was either an allogeneic HSCT recipient or a stem cell or donor lymphocyte infusion donor (not recorded which). It is not recorded whose cells these are; they may come from a transplant donor. Here the CDR3 DNA reads TGCAGTGCCCGTCAGGGAAGCTCTGGAAACACCATATATTTT. This translates into CSARQGSSGNTIYF.